This TCR beta chain was recovered during a study of shared clonotypes between healthy human individuals. Details on this clone: Its antigen is as yet unknown.

Assay used: immunoSEQ multiplex PCR; TCRdb lists only in-frame clones, some missing. The table includes some 2.1 million clones, about 95% detected once. CD45RO negativity and positive selection for CCR7 defined naive CD8 cells, a population that excluded terminally differentiated effector memory CD45RA+ cells. Study outcomes and limitations: It was the non-shared clonotypes that had lower generation probabilities than clonotypes shared by all four donors.

The sequenced sample consisted of naive CD8+ T cells sorted from blood. This receptor was obtained from a man younger than 35 in good health.

CDR3 loop: CASSAPDRGATDTQYF. The CDR3 DNA is TGTGCCAGCAGCGCCCCGGACAGGGGAGCAACAGATACGCAGTATTTT. The rearrangement links TRBV13 to TRBJ2-3, with 9 bases aligning to TRBD1. With 5 bases clipped from V and 3 bases from J, the junction kept 9 bases outside the gene matches. The CDR3 runs to 16 residues. CDR1 is PRHDT and CDR2 is FYEKMQ in the germline V gene (reference sequence).